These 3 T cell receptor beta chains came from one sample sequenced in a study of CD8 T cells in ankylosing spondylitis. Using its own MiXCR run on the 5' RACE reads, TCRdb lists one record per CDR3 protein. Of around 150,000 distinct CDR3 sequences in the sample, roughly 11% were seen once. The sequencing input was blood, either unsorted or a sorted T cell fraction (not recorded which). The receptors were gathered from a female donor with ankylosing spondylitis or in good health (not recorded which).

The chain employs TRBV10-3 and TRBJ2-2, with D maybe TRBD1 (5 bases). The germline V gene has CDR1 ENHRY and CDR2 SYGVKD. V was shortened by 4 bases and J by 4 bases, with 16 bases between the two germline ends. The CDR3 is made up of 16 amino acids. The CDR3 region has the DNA TGTGCCATCAGTGGACAGCAGCCTCCTAGCACCGGGGAGCTGTTTTTT. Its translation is CAISGQQPPSTGELFF.

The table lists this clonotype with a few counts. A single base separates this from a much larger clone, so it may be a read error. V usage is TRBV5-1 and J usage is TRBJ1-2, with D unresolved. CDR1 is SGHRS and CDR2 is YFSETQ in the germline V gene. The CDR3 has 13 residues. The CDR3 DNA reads TGCGCCAGCAGCTTGGACAGCCGTTATGGCGACACCTTC. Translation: CASSLDSRYGDTF.

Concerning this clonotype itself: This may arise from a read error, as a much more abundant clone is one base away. For the CDR3, the DNA is TGCGCCAGCAGTAAGCCCGCGACTAGCGGGAAGCAGTTCTTC. Translated: CASSKPATSGKQFF. V is TRBV10-1 and J is TRBJ2-1; 11 bases agree with TRBD2. The J segment lost 11 bases and the V segment lost 5 bases, leaving 8 bases of the junction unmatched. Looked up from germline, CDR1 is WNHNN and CDR2 is SYGVQD (reference sequence). The CDR3 covers 14 residues.